Here is one T cell receptor (beta chain) with its context. Its binding antigen is unknown. No clone much larger than this one lies a single base away; base qualities are absent. Trimming removed 2 bases from V and 7 bases from J, leaving 17 bases between the germline ends. Per the germline V gene (reference sequence), MNHEY is the CDR1 and SMNVEV is the CDR2. Its CDR3 holds 15 amino acids, cysteine through phenylalanine. Here the CDR3 DNA is all that survives: 45 bases in frame from base 1. The T-cell fraction in tumor and uninvolved lung tissue was obtained from TCR sequencing using the immunoSEQ assay. For the original study's pipeline: In the survival analysis, patients were divided into a high T-cell fraction group (upper tertile) and a low T-cell fraction group (lower two tertiles), and the two groups were compared using a log-rank test. A signed-rank test was used to test paired tumor versus uninvolved lung differences in T-cell fraction. In TCRdb, the immuneACCESS table is reduced to in-frame sequences with V and J assigned. These tables do not hold every clone; where another copy was compared, an unresolved V gene accounts for under half, and the others remain unexplained. V and J calls and clone size are those listed in that table; D and trimming were worked out from the DNA. The sample data list over 5,500 clones, and 74% of these were observed just once. About 7.1% of the sample rests with the top ten.

These data are taken from a study of tumor-infiltrating lymphocytes in localized non-small cell lung cancer (dated by TCRdb to the early 2020s). Background on the whole study: Several histologies were represented in the cohort, which also included both smokers and never-smokers as well as patients whose samples were collected after neoadjuvant chemotherapy. The paired tumor versus uninvolved lung comparison of immunoSEQ T-cell fraction included some 57 patients. TCR sequencing was one of several integrated assays, alongside flow cytometry, multiplex immunofluorescence, RNA-seq, exome sequencing and proteomics, applied to the same patients. In total, the ICON cohort was made up of about 150 surgical patients who had localized non-small cell lung cancer and whose tumors were resected. Each patient contributed resected tumor tissue and uninvolved lung tissue from the same patient, described as non-adjacent to the tumor.

Beyond this particular receptor, the publication reports: TCRbeta sequencing supported higher T cell infiltration in tumors than in uninvolved lung tissue, consistent with immunofluorescence CD3 counts. Because different assays used different pieces of the same tissue, technical variation could not be distinguished from intratumor heterogeneity. No difference in TCR-derived T-cell fraction was observed between the flow cytometry-defined immunotypes IM1 (good prognosis) and IM2 (poor prognosis). Since assay coverage differed from patient to patient depending on how much tissue was available, TCR sequencing was done for only a subset of the cohort.

Patient enrollment in ICON started in early 2016, and the final patient was enrolled in the second half of 2018. In a subcohort of about 76 patients, fresh tumor and matched uninvolved tissue were collected for in-depth immune analyses, with TCR sequencing among those analyses. DNA isolated from bulk tissue, without cell sorting, was used for TCR sequencing. This sequence uses TRBV27 and TRBJ1-2; no D segment can be confidently identified. Sequencing was carried out using uninvolved lung tissue not adjacent to the tumor. The source of this sequence is a human donor with non-small cell lung cancer. The base sequence is TGTGCCAGCAGTTTAACCCCTCAACGGGCGGGTGGCTACACCTTC. It translates as CASSLTPQRAGGYTF.